These 20 T cell receptor beta chains were sequenced from one sample in a study of shared clonotypes between healthy human individuals. Sequencing used immunoSEQ multiplex PCR; TCRdb keeps in-frame clones, though not all of them. The sample yields about 490,000 clones, around 80% seen once. Sequencing used PBMCs. These receptors were obtained from a woman aged 40 to 50 in good health. Some clones in this sample may be carry-over from other donors' samples.

This chain uses TRBV6-6 with TRBJ2-1; D is undetermined. The germline CDR1 and CDR2 sequences are MNHNY and SVGAGI (reference sequence). The ends were cut back, 3 bases at V and 8 bases at J, with 14 bases in the middle. The CDR3 covers 14 residues. The CDR3 DNA is TGTGCCAGCAGTTATACTTCTCCGGCGGATGAGCAGTTCTTC. This translates into CASSYTSPADEQFF.

The V gene is TRBV10-1, the J gene TRBJ2-5, with D perhaps TRBD2 (5 bases). Between the trimmed V and J ends, which lost 11 bases and 2 bases, there was a span of 24 bases. Germline V gives CDR1 WNHNN, CDR2 SYGVQD (reference sequence). The CDR3 runs 16 residues. CDR3 coding DNA: TGCGCCTCTCAAAAATGGGCGGGCCTAAAGCAAGAGACCCAGTACTTC. It codes for CASQKWAGLKQETQYF.

The gene calls are TRBV7-2 and TRBJ1-5, with 9 bases lining up with TRBD1. Trimming took 6 bases from V and 7 from J; bases not matched to a gene: 10. Germline V CDR1 and CDR2: SGHTA, FQGNSA. This CDR3 has 15 residues. CDR3 in DNA: TGTGCCAGCAGAATGAACAGGGGGCGGGGGCAGCCCCAGCATTTT. It translates to CASRMNRGRGQPQHF.

The genes are TRBV15 and TRBJ1-5, with 7 bases fitting TRBD1. The CDR3 runs 16 residues. Germline V CDR1 and CDR2: LNHNV, YYDKDF (reference sequence). V was clipped by 2 bases and J by 2 bases; unmatched bases: 6. The CDR3 nucleotides are TGTGCCACCAGCAGACCCAGACAGGGAGGCAATCAGCCCCAGCATTTT. This codes for CATSRPRQGGNQPQHF.

V usage is TRBV18 and J usage is TRBJ2-2, with 9 bases identical to TRBD1. This CDR3 region has 16 residues. Germline V gene lookup returns CDR1 KGHSH and CDR2 LQKENI. V shed 6 bases, J shed 3 bases, and the junction held 8 bases outside the gene matches. CDR3 sequence: CASSRTGARDTGELFF. As DNA, the CDR3 is TGTGCCAGCTCCCGGACAGGGGCGAGGGACACCGGGGAGCTGTTTTTT.

The rearrangement uses TRBV2 and TRBJ2-2; D may be TRBD1 or TRBD2 (6 bases each). CDR1 and CDR2 from the germline V gene are SNHLY and FYNNEI. The CDR3 has 13 residues. The CDR3 loop reads CSTKGGNTGELFF. The CDR3 DNA reads as TGTTCTACCAAGGGGGGGAACACCGGGGAGCTGTTTTTT.

V usage is TRBV7-9 and J usage is TRBJ2-3, with 7 bases that match TRBD2. The CDR3 length is 17 residues. Trimming took 4 bases from V and 8 from J; bases not matched to a gene: 18. Looked up from germline, CDR1 is SEHNR and CDR2 is FQNEAQ (reference sequence). The chain's CDR3 is CASSSRRGGAVSGTQYF. In DNA, the CDR3 is TGTGCCAGCAGCTCCCGCCGGGGAGGGGCGGTTAGTGGTACGCAGTATTTT.

The chain combines TRBV29-1 with TRBJ2-3; a weak D match, TRBD2 (6 bases). Trimming shortened V by 7 bases and J by 0 bases, and 17 bases separated the two germline ends. The V gene's germline CDR1 is SQVTM and CDR2 ANQGSEA. This CDR3 spans 15 amino acids. The CDR3 reads CSGVAAGRSTDTQYF. The CDR3, as DNA: TGCAGCGGAGTAGCGGCGGGACGTAGCACAGATACGCAGTATTTT.

This clone has only one observation. The genes are TRBV5-8 and TRBJ2-3; the match to TRBD2 covers 9 bases. Germline CDR1 SGHTS, CDR2 YDEGEE. The length of the CDR3 is 17 residues. Trimming removed 3 bases from V and 0 bases from J; junction bases left unmatched: 8. The CDR3 bases are TGTGCCAGCAGCTCGACTAGCGGTGGGAAAAGCACAGATACGCAGTATTTT. Translated, it gives CASSSTSGGKSTDTQYF. Complete variable domain (other parts from reference TRBV5-8 and TRBJ2-3): EAGVTQSPTHLIKTRGQQATLRCSPISGHTSVYWYQQALGLGLQFLLWYDEGEERNRGNFPPRFSGRQFPNYSSELNVNALELEDSALYLCASSSTSGGKSTDTQYFGPGTRLTVL.

The gene calls are TRBV4-1 and TRBJ2-3; D uncertain. The germline V gene encodes CDR1 MGHRA and CDR2 YSYEKL. The CDR3 contains 13 residues. Trimming stripped 2 bases from V and 5 bases from J, with 8 bases between. The CDR3 spells CASSQRTVDTQYF. The CDR3 DNA follows: TGCGCCAGCAGCCAACGAACCGTAGATACGCAGTATTTT.

This clone was counted between two and nine times. In DNA form, the CDR3 reads TGTGCCAGCAGTGAGAAACAGCAAAACACTGAAGCTTTCTTT. Translated, it gives CASSEKQQNTEAFF. The chain combines TRBV6-1 with TRBJ1-1, with D hard to call. Trimming took 3 bases from V and 2 from J, leaving 10 bases between them. This CDR3 is 14 amino acids long. CDR1 MNHNS and CDR2 SASEGT come from the germline V gene.

This chain links TRBV7-3 with TRBJ2-3; either TRBD1 or TRBD2 may supply D (6 bases each). CDR3 length: 15 residues. Deletions cut 4 bases from V and 1 base from J, with 12 bases between. Looked up from germline, CDR1 is SGHTA and CDR2 is FQGTGA. This chain's CDR3 is CASSSEGGRTDTQYF. The CDR3 DNA follows: TGTGCCAGCAGCTCGGAGGGGGGTCGCACAGATACGCAGTATTTT.

A few counts support this clone. V gene TRBV7-6 combines with J gene TRBJ2-5; D is perhaps TRBD1 (5 bases). The CDR3 runs to 14 residues. Trimming removed 2 bases at V and 5 bases at J, with 12 bases between. Germline loops: CDR1 SGHVS, CDR2 FNYEAQ. The CDR3, as DNA: TGTGCCAGCAGCTTAAGGGCAGGGCCGGAGACCCAGTACTTC. Protein product: CASSLRAGPETQYF. Complete variable domain (other parts from reference TRBV7-6 and TRBJ2-5): GAGVSQSPRYKVTKRGQDVALRCDPISGHVSLYWYRQALGQGPEFLTYFNYEAQQDKSGLPNDRFSAERPEGSISTLTIQRTEQRDSAMYRCASSLRAGPETQYFGPGTRLLVL.

V and J are TRBV7-8 and TRBJ2-7, with 8 bases that match TRBD1. This CDR3 contains 13 residues. Germline CDR1 and CDR2: SGHVS and FQNEAQ. The junction had 3 bases not matched to a gene; V was cut back by 5 bases and J by 3 bases. The CDR3 loop reads CASSTQGDYEQYF. The CDR3 DNA is TGTGCCAGCAGCACACAGGGGGACTACGAGCAGTACTTC.

The CDR3 reads CASSRNGQGYEQYF. In DNA form, the CDR3 reads TGTGCCAGCAGCCGAAACGGACAGGGCTACGAGCAGTACTTC. The rearrangement joins TRBV7-2 to TRBJ2-7; 8 positions agree with TRBD1. The CDR3 is 14 residues long. The J segment lost 3 bases and the V segment lost 5 bases, leaving 6 bases of the junction unmatched. CDR1 and CDR2 (germline): SGHTA, FQGNSA.

J is TRBJ2-5 and V is TRBV9, with TRBD2 identical over 9 bases. Germline V gene sequence: CDR1 SGDLS, CDR2 YYNGEE. V shed 4 bases, J shed 2 bases, and the junction held 3 bases outside the gene matches. This CDR3 has 14 amino acids. The CDR3 sequence is CASSRGLAQETQYF. CDR3 DNA: TGTGCCAGCAGCAGGGGACTAGCACAAGAGACCCAGTACTTC.

This clone was observed once. The chain joins TRBV5-1 to TRBJ2-2, with D maybe TRBD1 (6 bases). Trimming cost V 3 bases and J 4 bases, with 16 bases left between them. CDR3 length equals 16 residues. Germline V CDR1 and CDR2: SGHRS, YFSETQ. CDR3: CASSYTGRSITGELFF. CDR3 sequence (DNA): TGCGCCAGCAGCTATACAGGGCGCAGCATCACCGGGGAGCTGTTTTTT.

The gene calls are TRBV30 and TRBJ2-7, with D maybe TRBD2 (7 bases). The V end was cut by 3 bases, the J end by 4 bases, with 19 bases between. This CDR3 region has 15 residues. Germline V gene sequence: CDR1 GTSNPN, CDR2 SVGIG (reference sequence). The CDR3 loop reads CAWSKGGQGPYEQYF. As DNA, the CDR3 is TGTGCCTGGAGCAAGGGGGGGCAGGGCCCATACGAGCAGTACTTC.

This chain links TRBV7-2 with TRBJ2-2, with 9 nucleotides matching TRBD2. Trimming cost V 4 bases and J 8 bases; bases outside gene matches: 11. CDR3 length: 16 amino acids. CDR1 is SGHTA and CDR2 is FQGNSA in the germline V gene. CDR3 region: CASSSQASGIWGELFF. The DNA for the CDR3 is TGTGCCAGCAGCTCCCAGGCTAGCGGGATATGGGGGGAGCTGTTTTTT.

This clone appeared once. The rearrangement links TRBV29-1 to TRBJ1-2, with 7 bases that match TRBD1. Germline CDR1 reads SQVTM; CDR2 reads ANQGSEA. V lost 7 bases to trimming and J lost 2 bases; unmatched junction nucleotides: 4. The CDR3 runs to 12 residues. The CDR3: CSAGQSNYGYTF. The CDR3 coding sequence is TGCAGCGCGGGACAGTCAAACTATGGCTACACCTTC.